Each of the 26 T cell receptor beta chains below was sequenced from the same sample in a study of blood T cell repertoires in COVID-19 (dated by TCRdb to 2020 to 2021). Library method: the immunoSEQ multiplex PCR assay. TCRdb took over this immuneACCESS table, retaining in-frame rearrangements with V and J assigned. Such tables are incomplete; in checked studies, under half of the missing clones stem from an unresolved V gene, and the remainder is unexplained. The sample table contains about 59,000 clones; only one count was recorded for about 84% of them. Roughly 7% of the sample is taken by the ten largest. The material sequenced was peripheral blood. The receptors were gathered from a man aged 55 to 70 with acute or convalescent COVID-19.

The rearrangement uses TRBV15 and TRBJ2-2, with 10 bases fitting TRBD1. Germline CDR1 reads LNHNV; CDR2 reads YYDKDF (reference sequence). The V and J ends lost 6 bases and 7 bases, in that order; junction bases with no gene match: 5. The CDR3 is 14 amino acids. For the CDR3, the DNA is TGTGCCACCAGAAGACAGGGGGCCGGCGGGGAGCTGTTTTTT. Protein: CATRRQGAGGELFF. Combining the CDR3 with reference TRBV15 and TRBJ2-2 gives the whole variable domain DAMVIQNPRYQVTQFGKPVTLSCSQTLNHNVMYWYQQKSSQAPKLLFHYYDKDFNNEADTPDNFQSRRPNTSFCFLDIRSPGLGDTAMYLCATRRQGAGGELFFGEGSRLTVL.

The chain has TRBV30 and TRBJ1-4; tentatively, D is TRBD1 (5 bases). The CDR3 runs 13 residues. The germline CDR1 and CDR2 sequences are GTSNPN and SVGIG (reference sequence). The V end was cut by 2 bases, the J end by 8 bases, with 12 bases between. The CDR3 nucleotides read TGTGCCTGGAGTCTCCAGGGCGTCGAAAAACTGTTTTTT. It specifies CAWSLQGVEKLFF.

The V gene is TRBV6-5, the J gene TRBJ1-6; D not resolved. V lost 2 bases and J 13 bases, leaving 9 bases between the germline ends. The CDR3 sequence is 12 residues long. The germline CDR1 and CDR2 sequences are MNHEY and SVGAGI. The CDR3 protein is CASSYGSAPLHF. As DNA, the CDR3 is TGTGCCAGCAGTTACGGTTCCGCGCCCCTCCACTTT.

The chain links TRBV18 to TRBJ2-1; 10 bases fit TRBD2. CDR3 size: 15 residues. Germline V gene lookup returns CDR1 KGHSH and CDR2 LQKENI. V was clipped by 0 bases and J by 8 bases; unmatched bases: 4. The CDR3 reads CASSPPGLAMDEQFF. The CDR3 coding sequence is TGTGCCAGCTCACCACCGGGACTAGCGATGGATGAGCAGTTCTTC.

This chain joins TRBV11-2 and TRBJ2-1; 13 nucleotides align to TRBD2. This CDR3 is built from 16 residues. The V gene's germline CDR1 is SGHAT and CDR2 FQNNGV. Trimming took 1 base from V and 6 from J; bases not matched to a gene: 3. In DNA form, the CDR3 reads TGTGCCAGCAGCTTAGGGACTAGCGGGGGCGGCAATGAGCAGTTCTTC. This codes for CASSLGTSGGGNEQFF.

The V call is TRBV5-3, the J call TRBJ2-7; tentative D call: TRBD1 (5 bases). TRBV5-3 qualifies as an ORF whose function is uncertain. The CDR3 totals 12 residues. Trimming took 7 bases from V and 1 from J, leaving 9 bases between them. The CDR3 bases are TGTGCCAGAGGGGCGGAATCCTACGAGCAGTACTTC. Protein product: CARGAESYEQYF.

V usage is TRBV19 and J usage is TRBJ2-2, with D maybe TRBD2 (5 bases). The CDR3 sequence is 13 residues long. V lost 5 bases to trimming and J lost 6 bases, with 10 bases between them. Germline V CDR1 and CDR2: LNHDA, SQIVND (reference sequence). CDR3: CASSPLGPGELFF. The CDR3, as DNA: TGTGCCAGTAGTCCACTAGGACCCGGGGAGCTGTTTTTT. Drawing the rest from reference TRBV19 and TRBJ2-2, the complete variable domain is DGGITQSPKYLFRKEGQNVTLSCEQNLNHDAMYWYRQDPGQGLRLIYYSQIVNDFQKGDIAEGYSVSREKKESFPLTVTSAQKNPTAFYLCASSPLGPGELFFGEGSRLTVL.

The chain has TRBV11-1 and TRBJ2-3, with 8 bases aligning to TRBD2. The junction had 11 bases not matched to a gene; V was cut back by 5 bases and J by 10 bases. CDR1 and CDR2 from the germline V gene are SGHAT and FQDESV (reference sequence). The CDR3 is 14 residues long. This chain's CDR3 is CASSRIETGGAQYF. As DNA, the CDR3 is TGTGCCAGCAGCAGAATAGAAACGGGGGGGGCGCAGTATTTT. Using reference TRBV11-1 and TRBJ2-3 for the parts outside the CDR3, the full variable domain is EAEVAQSPRYKITEKSQAVAFWCDPISGHATLYWYRQILGQGPELLVQFQDESVVDDSQLPKDRFSAERLKGVDSTLKIQPAELGDSAMYLCASSRIETGGAQYFGPGTRLTVL.

V and J are TRBV15 and TRBJ2-7; 9 nucleotides agree with TRBD1. With V trimmed by 6 bases and J by 3 bases, 9 bases remained unmatched. CDR3 length equals 15 residues. From germline, CDR1 is LNHNV and CDR2 YYDKDF (reference sequence). The CDR3 bases are TGTGCCACCAGACAACAGGGGGCGGGCGACTACGAGCAGTACTTC. Protein product: CATRQQGAGDYEQYF.

V gene TRBV19 combines with J gene TRBJ2-3; 8 bases are shared with TRBD2. Per the germline V gene, CDR1 is LNHDA and CDR2 is SQIVND (reference sequence). V gave up 6 bases and J gave up 5 bases; unmatched junction bases: 10. This CDR3 contains 15 residues. Written as DNA, the CDR3 is TGTGCCAGTAGGCGCCTTCCGGGGGGGGTAGATACGCAGTATTTT. Amino acid sequence: CASRRLPGGVDTQYF.

The sample holds a few counts of this clone. The gene calls are TRBV5-1 and TRBJ1-6; D may be TRBD1 (5 bases). With 1 base removed from V and 6 bases from J, the gap between germline ends came to 8 bases. Per germline, CDR1 SGHRS and CDR2 YFSETQ. This CDR3 has 14 residues. The chain's CDR3 is CASSLSQGNSPLHF. As DNA, the CDR3 is TGCGCCAGCAGCTTGAGCCAGGGTAATTCACCCCTCCACTTT.

Here the CDR3 reads CASSLRGQGVIGELFF. The CDR3 DNA follows: TGTGCCAGCAGTTTACGTGGACAGGGGGTGATCGGGGAGCTGTTTTTT. This chain links TRBV28 with TRBJ2-2; 10 bases align to TRBD1. CDR3 length equals 16 residues. The germline V gene has CDR1 MDHEN and CDR2 SYDVKM. The ends lost 2 bases at V and 7 bases at J; junction bases unmatched: 7.

A few counts support this clone. This chain joins TRBV2 and TRBJ2-7; 7 bases fit TRBD1. The ends lost 6 bases at V and 6 bases at J; junction bases unmatched: 11. Per the germline V gene, CDR1 is SNHLY and CDR2 is FYNNEI. This CDR3 has 14 amino acids. The CDR3 reads CASRSGTVLLEQYF. CDR3 in DNA: TGTGCCAGCAGGTCCGGGACAGTGCTCCTCGAGCAGTACTTC.

The rearrangement links TRBV3-1 (or the pseudogene TRBV3-2) to TRBJ2-7; the D gene is possibly TRBD1 (6 bases). The CDR3 length is 13 residues. The V gene's germline CDR1 is LGHDT and CDR2 YNNKEL (reference sequence). V lost 3 bases to trimming and J lost 5 bases, with 11 bases between them. The CDR3 nucleotides read TGTGCCAGCAGCCAGGGGGCCAGTCACGAGCAGTACTTC. It translates to CASSQGASHEQYF.

This chain connects TRBV5-1 to TRBJ1-6, with 7 bases fitting TRBD1. The CDR3 contains 14 residues. V was clipped by 4 bases and J by 7 bases; unmatched bases: 5. CDR1 and CDR2 (germline): SGHRS, YFSETQ. The DNA for the CDR3 is TGCGCCAGCAGCCCGACAGGGCCAAATTCACCCCTCCACTTT. Amino acids: CASSPTGPNSPLHF.

The chain joins TRBV20-1 to TRBJ1-5; the D gene is possibly TRBD1 (6 bases). The CDR3 spans 15 residues. Germline CDR1 is DFQATT and CDR2 is SNEGSKA (reference sequence). The germline V and J ends were trimmed by 3 bases and 1 base, with 13 bases remaining between them. The CDR3 DNA reads as TGCAGTGCTAGTCGTGGTCAGGGGAGCAATCAGCCCCAGCATTTT. Amino acids: CSASRGQGSNQPQHF.

The V call is TRBV6-1, the J call TRBJ1-1; no definite D call. There are 16 residues in the CDR3. Germline V gives CDR1 MNHNS, CDR2 SASEGT. Trimming took 4 bases from V and 0 from J, leaving 15 bases between them. Here the CDR3 reads CASSVEGRLLNTEAFF. The CDR3 bases are TGTGCCAGCAGTGTGGAGGGCAGACTTCTGAACACTGAAGCTTTCTTT.

To note about this clone: This specimen includes other DNA sequences encoding the same CDR3. The rearrangement uses TRBV11-2 and TRBJ2-1; TRBD2 agrees at 13 bases. The V gene's germline CDR1 is SGHAT and CDR2 FQNNGV. There are 16 residues in the CDR3. Trimming cost V 4 bases and J 3 bases; bases outside gene matches: 3. CDR3 loop: CASSSRLAGGYNEQFF. In DNA, the CDR3 is TGTGCCAGCAGCTCGAGACTAGCGGGGGGCTACAATGAGCAGTTCTTC.

The V call is TRBV19, the J call TRBJ1-6, with D possibly matching TRBD1 (6 bases). Germline lookup yields CDR1 LNHDA and CDR2 SQIVND (reference sequence). Trimming cost V 6 bases and J 3 bases, with 12 bases left between them. This CDR3 has 15 residues. CDR3 sequence: CASSRGQSYNSPLHF. DNA for the CDR3: TGTGCCAGTAGCAGAGGACAGAGCTATAATTCACCCCTCCACTTT.

This rearrangement joins TRBV19 to TRBJ1-6; 9 bases match TRBD1. The V segment lost 4 bases and the J segment 5 bases; nucleotides outside the gene matches: 6. Germline CDR1 and CDR2: LNHDA and SQIVND (reference sequence). The CDR3 extends over 16 amino acids. The DNA for the CDR3 is TGTGCCAGTAGTAACAAAAGGACAGGGGATAATTCACCCCTCCACTTT. This codes for CASSNKRTGDNSPLHF.

V is TRBV11-2 and J is TRBJ2-7; the match to TRBD1 covers 9 bases. Looked up from germline, CDR1 is SGHAT and CDR2 is FQNNGV. The CDR3 runs to 16 residues. V was clipped by 0 bases and J by 5 bases; unmatched bases: 8. The CDR3, as DNA: TGTGCCAGCAGCTTAGATCTAGGGACAGGGCTCGACGAGCAGTACTTC. Amino acids: CASSLDLGTGLDEQYF.

The genes are TRBV28 and TRBJ2-1; 8 nucleotides line up with TRBD2. The junction had 3 bases not matched to a gene; V was cut back by 1 base and J by 7 bases. The CDR3 runs to 14 residues. Germline V gene data show CDR1 as MDHEN and CDR2 as SYDVKM. CDR3 nucleotide sequence: TGTGCCAGCAGTTTATCCGGGACTAGGAATGAGCAGTTCTTC. Translated, it gives CASSLSGTRNEQFF. Filled out from reference TRBV28 and TRBJ2-1, the complete variable domain reads DVKVTQSSRYLVKRTGEKVFLECVQDMDHENMFWYRQDPGLGLRLIYFSYDVKMKEKGDIPEGYSVSREKKERFSLILESASTNQTSMYLCASSLSGTRNEQFFGPGTRLTVL.

The gene calls are TRBV14 and TRBJ1-2, with no clear D. Per germline, CDR1 SGHDN and CDR2 FVKESK. The length of the CDR3 is 13 residues. Trimming took 0 bases from V and 6 from J, leaving 8 bases between them. In nucleotides, the CDR3 is TGTGCCAGCAGCCAAGATTCGGTGGATGGCTACACCTTC. Translated: CASSQDSVDGYTF.

This clone turned up a few times. The CDR3 loop is CASSSLVSGGPQETQYF. CDR3 coding DNA: TGTGCCAGCAGTTCCCTAGTCTCGGGGGGGCCTCAAGAGACCCAGTACTTC. The J gene is TRBJ2-5, the V gene TRBV28; 8 bases fit TRBD2. The trim removed 4 bases at V and 2 bases at J, leaving 12 bases unmatched. CDR3 length: 17 amino acids. Germline CDR1 is MDHEN and CDR2 is SYDVKM.

V is TRBV6-5 and J is TRBJ2-2; D is unclear. V lost 8 bases and J 4 bases, leaving 14 bases between the germline ends. Germline V CDR1 and CDR2: MNHEY, SVGAGI. CDR3 length: 14 residues. The CDR3 sequence: CASLEVLSTGELFF. The CDR3 DNA reads TGTGCCAGCCTAGAGGTTTTGTCCACCGGGGAGCTGTTTTTT.

The rearrangement links TRBV6-5 to TRBJ1-5, with TRBD1 matching over 9 bases. Germline values: CDR1 MNHEY, CDR2 SVGAGI. V was pared by 5 bases and J by 5 bases, with 7 bases of the junction left unmatched. The CDR3 consists of 15 residues. The CDR3 DNA follows: TGTGCCAGCAGTCCCGACAGGGACAGGGATCAGCCCCAGCATTTT. Its translation is CASSPDRDRDQPQHF.